This T cell receptor (beta chain) was profiled in a study of shared clonotypes between healthy human individuals. Study details: Aged between 18 and 49, the donors were a couple of women and three men. Points from the study as a whole: Genetic and exposure-history diversity was limited by the few donors.

Deep was the level used in running the assay. This table comes from immunoSEQ multiplex PCR, and its TCRdb copy is limited to in-frame clones, with some not included. The data show approximately 400,000 clones, with 96% seen just once and 0.25% to 0.35% held by the top ten. A note on this clone: The antigen remains undetermined.

The CDR3 consists of 15 residues. V lost 7 bases and J lost 1; bases outside the gene matches: 4. Germline lookup yields CDR1 SEHNR and CDR2 FQNEAQ (reference sequence). This receptor was taken from a man between 25 and 39 years old in good health. Material: memory CD8+ T cells sorted from blood. The subset is: CD45RO+ cells pooled with CCR7-negative TemRA cells. The chain employs TRBV7-9 and TRBJ2-3; 11 bases agree with TRBD1. The CDR3: CASILDRGRTDTQYF. The CDR3 bases are TGTGCCAGCATCCTGGACAGGGGGCGCACAGATACGCAGTATTTT.